This T cell receptor (beta chain) was recorded in a study of cytomegalovirus exposure and HLA in healthy donors. CDR1 SGHTA and CDR2 FQGNSA come from the germline V gene. The CDR3 covers 13 residues. Trimming took 3 bases from V and 8 from J, leaving 10 bases between them. Primers included in the PCR were 60 Vbeta and 13 Jbeta primers. This table comes from immunoSEQ multiplex PCR, and its TCRdb copy is limited to in-frame clones, with some not included. The data contain about 140,000 clones, around 80% of them singletons. This sequence originates from a man aged 35-49 years in good health and CMV-seropositive. This chain joins TRBV7-2 and TRBJ1-4; D uncertain. Sequenced material: PBMCs. The DNA for the CDR3 is TGTGCCAGCAGCTTTAGCGGGGTAGAAAAACTGTTTTTT. It encodes CASSFSGVEKLFF.